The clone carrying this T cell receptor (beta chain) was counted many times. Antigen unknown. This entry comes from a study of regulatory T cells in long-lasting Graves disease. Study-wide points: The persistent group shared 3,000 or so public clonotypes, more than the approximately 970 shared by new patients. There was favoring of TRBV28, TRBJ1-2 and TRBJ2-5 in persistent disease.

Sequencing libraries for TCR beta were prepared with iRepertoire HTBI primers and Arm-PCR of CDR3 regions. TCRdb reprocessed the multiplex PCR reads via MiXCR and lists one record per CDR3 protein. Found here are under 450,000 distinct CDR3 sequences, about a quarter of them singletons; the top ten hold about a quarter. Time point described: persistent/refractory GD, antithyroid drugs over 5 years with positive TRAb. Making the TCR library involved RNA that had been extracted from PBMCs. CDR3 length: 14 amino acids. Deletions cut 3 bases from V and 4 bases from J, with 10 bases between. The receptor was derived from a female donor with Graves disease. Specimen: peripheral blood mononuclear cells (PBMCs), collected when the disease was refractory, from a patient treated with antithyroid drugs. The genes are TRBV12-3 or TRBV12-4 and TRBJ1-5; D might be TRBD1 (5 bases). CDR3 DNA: TGTGCCAGCAGTTTGATGAGACAGAATCAGCCCCAGCATTTT. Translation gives CASSLMRQNQPQHF.